Shown below are 7 T cell receptor beta chains from a single sample sequenced in a study of T cell changes during pregnancy in multiple sclerosis. Generated by immunoSEQ multiplex PCR, the TCRdb table keeps only in-frame clones and is missing some. In the table there are tens of thousands of clones, 87% of which are singletons. The sequences come from CD8+ T cells from peripheral blood mononuclear cells, collected before pregnancy. The receptors were gathered from a female donor with multiple sclerosis, enrolled in a pregnancy study.

The V call is TRBV28, the J call TRBJ1-3; D gene ambiguous. This CDR3 is 13 amino acids long. The germline V and J ends were trimmed by 3 bases and 7 bases, with 10 bases remaining between them. In germline, CDR1 is MDHEN, CDR2 SYDVKM. The CDR3 protein is CASSFGLGNTIYF. The CDR3 DNA sequence: TGTGCCAGCAGTTTTGGGCTTGGCAACACCATATATTTT.

V gene TRBV6-5 combines with J gene TRBJ1-2; D not resolved. The CDR3 covers 15 residues. CDR1 and CDR2 (germline): MNHEY, SVGAGI. Trimming removed 5 bases at V and 0 bases at J, with 13 bases between. CDR3 loop: CASSGDTYANYGYTF. CDR3 DNA sequence: TGTGCCAGCAGTGGAGATACGTATGCTAACTATGGCTACACCTTC.

The chain carries TRBV27 and TRBJ1-1; TRBD1 might be the D (5 bases). CDR3 size: 11 residues. Germline V CDR1 and CDR2: MNHEY, SMNVEV (reference sequence). The V end lost 5 bases, the J end lost 4 bases, and 5 bases lay between the germline ends. CDR3 loop: CASSQGTEAFF. The DNA for the CDR3 is TGTGCCAGCAGTCAGGGCACTGAAGCTTTCTTT.

The chain combines TRBV6-1 with TRBJ2-1, with 7 bases aligning to TRBD2. The CDR3 has 17 residues. Trimming at V came to 3 bases and at J to 0 bases, leaving 8 bases not matched to a gene. The germline V gene encodes CDR1 MNHNS and CDR2 SASEGT. The CDR3 is CASSDPAGVYSYNEQFF. CDR3 nucleotides: TGTGCCAGCAGTGACCCGGCGGGGGTCTACTCCTACAATGAGCAGTTCTTC.

The V and J genes are TRBV27 and TRBJ1-6, with D tentatively TRBD1 (5 bases). The V gene's germline CDR1 is MNHEY and CDR2 SMNVEV (reference sequence). CDR3 length: 16 amino acids. Trimming shortened V by 7 bases and J by 0 bases, and 13 bases separated the two germline ends. The CDR3 sequence is CASKEGVNSYNSPLHF. The CDR3 DNA sequence: TGTGCCAGCAAAGAAGGGGTGAACTCCTATAATTCACCCCTCCACTTT.

The chain couples TRBV6-1 to TRBJ2-5, with 9 bases that match TRBD1. Unmatched junction bases numbered 8, after V lost 4 bases and J lost 5 bases. Germline CDR1 MNHNS, CDR2 SASEGT. There are 15 residues in the CDR3. The CDR3 DNA reads as TGTGCCAGCAGTGTAAGGGACAGGGAGTCGGAGACCCAGTACTTC. It translates to CASSVRDRESETQYF.

V gene TRBV12-5 combines with J gene TRBJ1-1, with TRBD1 matching 7 bases. This CDR3 region has 13 residues. The junction had 10 bases not matched to a gene; V was cut back by 11 bases and J by 4 bases. The germline V gene encodes CDR1 LGHNT and CDR2 FRNRAP. The CDR3 loop reads CAGSEGGGTEAFF. The CDR3 DNA reads as TGTGCTGGGTCCGAAGGGGGCGGCACTGAAGCTTTCTTT.